A selection of T cell receptor beta chains follows, all from one sample in a study of cytomegalovirus exposure and HLA in healthy donors. The repertoire was sequenced with immunoSEQ multiplex PCR; TCRdb's copy has only in-frame clones and lacks some. The sample holds about 160,000 clones, less than 90% seen once. Input material: PBMCs. The source of these receptors is a male donor in good health and CMV-seropositive. Each CDR3 is given with its conserved first and last residue.

V gene	J gene	CDR3 length	CDR3 protein
TRBV28	TRBJ1-2	14	CASSLEEGVWGYTF
TRBV6-1	TRBJ2-7	15	CASSASRAFGREQYF
TRBV4-3	TRBJ2-7	16	CASSQEVRTGLRPRGF
TRBV4-3	TRBJ2-7	16	CASSQTTSGSSYEQYF
TRBV6-5	TRBJ2-7	15	CASSSSGARLSEQYF
TRBV5-1	TRBJ1-1	14	CASSLTGTHTEAFF
TRBV10-3	TRBJ2-7	18	CAISESGNRGTTSYEQYF
TRBV18	TRBJ1-4	15	CASSPPDAGLGKLFF
TRBV2	TRBJ2-3	17	CASRDLLLAGVGDTQYF
TRBV7-3	TRBJ1-1	14	CASSSGVAKAEAFF
TRBV4-2	TRBJ1-3	16	CASSQEEFHSGNTIYF
TRBV10-3	TRBJ2-1	12	CAARTPGYEQFF
TRBV28	TRBJ2-7	18	CASRVSPRESGSSYEQYF
TRBV18	TRBJ2-7	13	CASSPRGANEQYF
TRBV9	TRBJ1-3	15	CASSGRDRGRNTIYF
TRBV11-2	TRBJ2-2	14	CASRGGGKGGELFF
TRBV13	TRBJ1-2	14	CASSSEDRGRGYTF
TRBV2	TRBJ2-3	16	CASSEGLAGGADTQYF
TRBV10-3	TRBJ2-2	15	CAISVAGAGTGELFF
TRBV27	-	15	CASSSQAYRPYEQYF
TRBV28	TRBJ1-5	13	CASSLEGSQPQHF
TRBV18	TRBJ1-4	15	CASSPPRTTNEKLFF
TRBV15	TRBJ2-7	18	CATSRGPAGAGGSYEQYF
TRBV13	TRBJ2-6	16	CASSWALLSGANVLTF
TRBV5-1	TRBJ1-1	14	CASSWRDSDTEAFF
TRBV4-1	TRBJ1-4	14	CASSQEGGGEKLFF
TRBV4-3	TRBJ2-1	17	CASSQDLASGRYDEQFF
TRBV11-3	TRBJ1-2	14	CASSLDAANYGYTF
TRBV7-9	TRBJ2-7	12	CASSPGTGNQYF
TRBV27	TRBJ1-1	15	CASSILGQGAAEAFF
TRBV7-9	TRBJ2-1	15	CASSWVGGSFDEQFF
TRBV30	TRBJ2-1	12	CAWSRLYNEQFF
TRBV6-5	TRBJ1-2	15	CASNFQGGANYGYTF
TRBV7-9	-	13	CASRQREGYEQYF
TRBV11-2	TRBJ1-2	15	CASSSTGLDGYGYTF
TRBV5-1	TRBJ2-5	14	CASSLGLTQETQYF
TRBV4-1	TRBJ2-7	16	CASSQDFLAGAYEQYF
TRBV30	TRBJ2-1	13	CAWSVQVGTVPFF
TRBV13	TRBJ1-4	14	CASSLQGSDEKLFF